Detailed here is one TCR beta chain. The antigen this receptor binds is unknown. Base qualities are not recorded, but no much larger clone differs from it by a single base. Systemically healthy Caucasian individuals from Russia, 35 to 40 in total and aged about 6 to 100 years, were included as donors. Each donor gave approximately 9.3 milliliters of peripheral blood, collected into EDTA-treated Vacutainer tubes. Ficoll-Paque density-gradient centrifugation was used to isolate PBMCs, with at least 6.5 million per sample. Trizol reagent was used to extract total RNA from the PBMCs, yielding at least 6 micrograms per sample. For every donor, an aliquot of PBMCs went through flow cytometry to measure the percentages of naive CD45RAhigh/CD27high T cells. The record originates from a study of blood T cells in healthy people across ages (dated by TCRdb to about 2015). For context, the study as a whole: Template switching captured roughly one uniquely barcoded TCR beta cDNA molecule per two T cells in model experiments. Age-related changes in TCR beta repertoire diversity were measured in the study by deep sequencing normalized with unique cDNA molecular identifiers. The donors were split into four age groups: young (average around 17 years), middle-aged (39), aged (over 55) and long-lived (under 90). To avoid experimental bias, donors of different ages were randomly spread across the sequencing lanes. The study analyzed two additional independent replicas of 1 million unique cDNA reads from the same blood draw for two donors, one aged 18 to 29 and one aged 80 or older. The paper's findings and limits, for the study overall: Observed TCR beta diversity per million T cells fell roughly linearly with age, and a significant reduction was already apparent by age around 40. Compared with the aged group, the long-lived group had more naive CD4+ T cells, fewer expanded clones and increased TCR diversity, a pattern suggesting age selection. A strong correlation was found between observed TCR beta diversity and the percentage of naive T cells measured by flow cytometry. Because donor CMV infection status was unknown, age-related changes in expanded clonotypes were potentially confounded. Conclusive comparison of naive and antigen-experienced compartments was prevented by the profiling of bulk unsorted PBMCs. Estimates of total diversity based on one million sequenced T cells were regarded as lower bounds and as underestimates.

Receptor amplification or capture employed 5' RACE. TCRdb lists the instrument as Illumina HiSeq 2500. A second roughly 6 to 11 cycle PCR used a sample-barcoded 5' primer and a J-beta primer mix. A template-switch 5' adaptor carrying 12 random nucleotides introduced a unique molecular identifier onto each TCR beta cDNA molecule. Each sample yielded at least 2.5 million CDR3-containing paired-end reads. First-strand cDNA was synthesized from all RNA with the Mint cDNA synthesis kit, primed by a TRBC-specific oligonucleotide. Following uracil-DNA glycosylase treatment, a first 18-cycle PCR with universal primers M1SS and BC2_uni_R was performed on all cDNA. The authors' pipeline ran thus. For normalization, 1 million high-quality reads, each with a distinct molecular identifier, were randomly selected from each sample. Instead of being binned into consensus sequences, reads with shared molecular identifiers were discarded. MiTCR, with a Q25 quality threshold and the strictest error-elimination algorithm, was used for CDR3 identification, clonotype clustering and error correction. A nonparametric unseen species model with Euler transformation was used to estimate a lower bound on total TCR beta diversity. TCRdb reworked the public reads: Q25 trimming with fastp, MiXCR clone assembly, productive beta chains retained. Each CDR3 protein gets just one entry, which takes the most common genes and DNA from the rows behind it. The V and J calls come from TCRdb's annotation, not from the publication. This sample gives more than 500,000 distinct CDR3 sequences in total; 25% to 30% of them show up just once. 15% to 20% of the sample rests with the top ten.

From the cysteine through the phenylalanine, the CDR3 covers 13 amino acids. This entry keeps only the CDR3 DNA: 39 bases, framed from base 1. Sequences DFQATT (CDR1) and SNEGSKA (CDR2) are obtained from the germline V gene (reference sequence). V was cut back by 7 bases and J by 1 base, leaving a gap of 13 bases between them. The receptor's source is a woman aged 70-85 years in good health. The chain is made from TRBV20-1 and TRBJ1-1; no D gene call is confident. The specimen was blood. The CDR3 sequence is CSVRPHRNTEAFF. The DNA sequence is given as TGCAGTGTCCGACCTCACAGGAACACTGAAGCTTTCTTT.